Following are 25 T cell receptor beta chains from one sample sequenced in a study of T cell responses to AZD1222 COVID-19 vaccine listed by TCRdb under 2021. The library was obtained by the immunoSEQ multiplex PCR assay. TCRdb re-hosts the immuneACCESS table, in-frame sequences only. Its copies lack some clones; in the studies checked, an unresolved V gene accounts for under half of them, and the cause for the rest is not known. In all, the sample holds 60,000 or so clones, and 84% of those were seen once. The ten largest clones take up around 20% of the sample. According to the study, the label for this sample's time point signals: baseline before first vaccination. Sequencing was performed on peripheral blood, taken on day 0 of AZD1222 vaccination. These receptors were collected from an adult in good health.

This chain joins TRBV6-2 or TRBV6-3 and TRBJ1-2, with 7 positions matching TRBD1. The V segment lost 5 bases and the J segment 3 bases; nucleotides outside the gene matches: 6. CDR3 length: 14 amino acids. In germline, CDR1 is MNHEY, CDR2 SVGEGT. CDR3 sequence: CASSRTTGDYGYTF. CDR3 DNA: TGTGCCAGCAGTAGGACTACAGGGGACTATGGCTACACCTTC.

The chain couples TRBV5-1 to TRBJ2-1; the match to TRBD2 covers 7 bases. Unmatched junction bases numbered 5, after V lost 1 base and J lost 7 bases. This CDR3 comprises 14 residues. Germline V gene data show CDR1 as SGHRS and CDR2 as YFSETQ. The CDR3 sequence: CASSLYAGVNEQFF. The DNA of the CDR3 is TGCGCCAGCAGCTTGTATGCGGGAGTGAATGAGCAGTTCTTC. The full variable domain, its missing parts supplied by reference TRBV5-1 and TRBJ2-1, is KAGVTQTPRYLIKTRGQQVTLSCSPISGHRSVSWYQQTPGQGLQFLFEYFSETQRNKGNFPGRFSGRQFSNSRSEMNVSTLELGDSALYLCASSLYAGVNEQFFGPGTRLTVL.

V and J are TRBV6-5 and TRBJ2-3; 8 bases agree with TRBD2. The CDR3 is 14 amino acids. V was clipped by 5 bases and J by 3 bases; unmatched bases: 4. Per the germline V gene, CDR1 is MNHEY and CDR2 is SVGAGI. In DNA, the CDR3 is TGTGCCAGCAGTAATAGCGGGATTACAGATACGCAGTATTTT. It is translated as CASSNSGITDTQYF.

The chain has TRBV12-3 or TRBV12-4 and TRBJ2-1, with D uncertain. The CDR3 consists of 12 residues. Trimming pared 3 bases from V and 6 bases from J, leaving 6 bases between. Here the CDR3 DNA reads TGTGCCAGCAGTTTGTGGGGCAATGAGCAGTTCTTC. Translation gives CASSLWGNEQFF.

The chain combines TRBV6-5 with TRBJ1-2; D unclear. From germline, CDR1 is MNHEY and CDR2 SVGAGI. The CDR3 length is 13 residues. V dropped 6 bases and J dropped 4 bases, with 12 bases sitting between them. This CDR3 reads CASSTDGLYGYTF. The CDR3 nucleotides read TGTGCCAGCAGCACGGACGGACTCTATGGCTACACCTTC.

The chain carries TRBV7-2 and TRBJ2-5, with D perhaps matching TRBD1 (5 bases). The V gene's germline CDR1 is SGHTA and CDR2 FQGNSA. The CDR3 has 13 amino acids. V was shortened by 0 bases and J by 3 bases, with 5 bases between the two germline ends. The CDR3 reads CASSLAREETQYF. In DNA, the CDR3 is TGTGCCAGCAGCTTAGCCAGGGAAGAGACCCAGTACTTC. Combining the CDR3 with reference TRBV7-2 and TRBJ2-5 gives the whole variable domain GAGVSQSPSNKVTEKGKDVELRCDPISGHTALYWYRQSLGQGLEFLIYFQGNSAPDKSGLPSDRFSAERTGGSVSTLTIQRTQQEDSAVYLCASSLAREETQYFGPGTRLLVL.

V is TRBV19 and J is TRBJ2-1, with 9 bases identical to TRBD2. This CDR3 has 18 amino acids. CDR1 is LNHDA, CDR2 SQIVND, per germline (reference sequence). V was clipped by 4 bases and J by 7 bases; unmatched bases: 17. The chain's CDR3 is CASSSPSEVAGVGNEQFF. DNA of the CDR3: TGTGCCAGTAGTAGCCCTAGCGAAGTAGCGGGAGTAGGTAATGAGCAGTTCTTC.

The J gene is TRBJ2-3, the V gene TRBV2; D is unresolved. The CDR3 consists of 14 residues. Trimming removed 3 bases at V and 4 bases at J, with 11 bases between. From germline, CDR1 is SNHLY and CDR2 FYNNEI. CDR3 nucleotides: TGTGCCAGCAGTGATCAAGGCGGAGCAGATACGCAGTATTTT. Residues: CASSDQGGADTQYF.

The chain couples TRBV18 to TRBJ1-1; 7 bases fit TRBD1. With 2 bases clipped from V and 1 base from J, the junction kept 4 bases outside the gene matches. This CDR3 contains 15 residues. Per germline, CDR1 KGHSH and CDR2 LQKENI. The CDR3 DNA reads TGTGCCAGCTCACCAAGGGGGCAGCAGAACACTGAAGCTTTCTTT. Translation gives CASSPRGQQNTEAFF.

The table lists this clone with a count of one. The gene calls are TRBV24-1 and TRBJ1-1; D call uncertain. This CDR3 has 13 amino acids. Trimming pared 10 bases from V and 0 bases from J, leaving 11 bases between. CDR1 and CDR2 (germline): KGHDR, SFDVKD. The CDR3 region has the DNA TGTGCCACTACCGACACGCTGAACACTGAAGCTTTCTTT. Its protein product is CATTDTLNTEAFF.

This chain links TRBV4-1 with TRBJ2-5; D is tentatively TRBD1 or TRBD2 (6 bases each). With 3 bases removed from V and 5 bases from J, the gap between germline ends came to 16 bases. Looked up from germline, CDR1 is MGHRA and CDR2 is YSYEKL. This CDR3 is built from 15 residues. The CDR3 region is CASSQPRGAGETQYF. Here the CDR3 DNA reads TGCGCCAGCAGCCAGCCGAGGGGGGCAGGGGAGACCCAGTACTTC.

This rearrangement joins TRBV7-9 to TRBJ1-2; no firm D call. CDR1 and CDR2 from the germline V gene are SEHNR and FQNEAQ (reference sequence). V lost 5 bases, J lost 8 bases, and 15 bases lay in between. There are 13 residues in the CDR3. CDR3 coding DNA: TGTGCCAGCAGCCCCCTATCTACCCCCGGCTACACCTTC. Translating gives CASSPLSTPGYTF. The complete variable domain, with remaining parts taken from reference TRBV7-9 and TRBJ1-2, reads DTGVSQNPRHKITKRGQNVTFRCDPISEHNRLYWYRQTLGQGPEFLTYFQNEAQLEKSRLLSDRFSAERPKGSFSTLEIQRTEQGDSAMYLCASSPLSTPGYTFGSGTRLTVV.

This clone was detected only once. The CDR3 loop reads CASDGTSGLRTGELFF. Here the CDR3 DNA reads TGTGCCAGTGACGGGACTAGCGGGCTGAGAACCGGGGAGCTGTTTTTT. The chain uses TRBV19 and TRBJ2-2, with 12 bases identical to TRBD2. This CDR3 region has 16 residues. CDR1 is LNHDA, CDR2 SQIVND, per germline (reference sequence). V dropped 8 bases and J dropped 5; count of bases not matched to a gene: 9.

This chain connects TRBV15 to TRBJ2-1; 10 bases fit TRBD1. Trimming removed 4 bases from V and 10 bases from J; junction bases left unmatched: 10. This CDR3 comprises 15 residues. The germline CDR1 and CDR2 sequences are LNHNV and YYDKDF (reference sequence). CDR3 nucleotide sequence: TGTGCCACCAGCACCCAGGGACAGGGGCAAGGGGAGCAGTTCTTC. Residues: CATSTQGQGQGEQFF.

This clone was seen a single time. Written as DNA, the CDR3 is TGTGCCAGCAGACGCCGGACAGGTCCGACGGGCTTACAGTACTTC. Translated, it gives CASRRRTGPTGLQYF. The chain has TRBV6-5 and TRBJ2-7; 7 bases agree with TRBD1. The germline V gene encodes CDR1 MNHEY and CDR2 SVGAGI. The J segment lost 10 bases and the V segment lost 6 bases, leaving 18 bases of the junction unmatched. The CDR3 is made up of 15 amino acids.

This clone was found a few times. The rearrangement links TRBV5-4 to TRBJ1-2; 11 bases are shared with TRBD1. Germline CDR1 reads SGHNT; CDR2 reads YYREEE (reference sequence). This CDR3 is built from 15 residues. V dropped 2 bases and J dropped 3; count of bases not matched to a gene: 3. The CDR3 bases are TGTGCCAGCAGCTTAGGACAGGGGGCATACTATGGCTACACCTTC. It translates to CASSLGQGAYYGYTF.

The chain combines TRBV4-3 with TRBJ2-1; the D call may be TRBD1 or TRBD2 (5 bases each). V was shortened by 5 bases and J by 8 bases, with 16 bases between the two germline ends. The length of the CDR3 is 14 residues. Germline CDR1 and CDR2: LGHNA and YSLEER. CDR3 in amino acids: CASSFGERGDEQFF. CDR3 nucleotides: TGCGCCAGCAGCTTCGGGGAAAGGGGCGATGAGCAGTTCTTC.

The genes are TRBV11-2 and TRBJ2-7; 9 positions match TRBD1. The CDR3 sequence is 14 residues long. Losses at the gene ends were 4 bases for V and 3 bases for J; bases not matched to a gene: 4. Germline V gives CDR1 SGHAT, CDR2 FQNNGV. The CDR3 bases are TGTGCCAGCAGCTCCAACAGGGGGCACTACGAGCAGTACGTC. Residues: CASSSNRGHYEQYV.

This rearrangement joins TRBV2 to TRBJ1-6; TRBD1 is a possible D gene (6 bases). Trimming stripped 7 bases from V and 4 bases from J, with 14 bases between. This CDR3 is built from 15 residues. Per germline, CDR1 SNHLY and CDR2 FYNNEI. The CDR3 DNA reads TGTGCCAGCACCCAGGGGCGGTGGTATAATTCACCCCTCCACTTT. This sequence encodes CASTQGRWYNSPLHF. The whole variable domain, remainder taken from reference TRBV2 and TRBJ1-6, is EPEVTQTPSHQVTQMGQEVILRCVPISNHLYFYWYRQILGQKVEFLVSFYNNEISEKSEIFDDQFSVERPDGSNFTLKIRSTKLEDSAMYFCASTQGRWYNSPLHFGNGTRLTVT.

The gene calls are TRBV6-1 and TRBJ1-1, with 7 bases that match TRBD1. Germline V gene lookup returns CDR1 MNHNS and CDR2 SASEGT. This CDR3 contains 13 residues. Unmatched junction bases numbered 1, after V lost 1 base and J lost 5 bases. CDR3 coding DNA: TGTGCCAGCAGTGAAGGACAGGGAACTGAAGCTTTCTTT. This codes for CASSEGQGTEAFF.

V usage is TRBV4-1 and J usage is TRBJ1-2; D uncertain. Germline V gene lookup returns CDR1 MGHRA and CDR2 YSYEKL. V shed 3 bases and J shed 2 bases, with 19 bases lying between them. The length of the CDR3 is 17 residues. The CDR3 here is CASSQLSGSRRNYGYTF. The CDR3, as DNA: TGCGCCAGCAGCCAGCTGTCCGGTTCCAGAAGGAACTATGGCTACACCTTC.

J is TRBJ2-1 and V is TRBV28, with D uncertain. The CDR3 totals 15 residues. V dropped 5 bases and J dropped 5 bases, with 16 bases sitting between them. Per the germline V gene, CDR1 is MDHEN and CDR2 is SYDVKM. CDR3 DNA: TGTGCCAGCAGTCTCCGGGCCCAAAGGAACAATGAGCAGTTCTTC. It is translated as CASSLRAQRNNEQFF.

This clone has only one observation. The chain links TRBV27 to TRBJ2-3, with D perhaps matching TRBD1 (5 bases). CDR3 size: 15 residues. CDR1 and CDR2 (germline): MNHEY, SMNVEV (reference sequence). V was trimmed by 6 bases and J by 0 bases, leaving 13 bases between them. The CDR3 reads CASRSGFTSTDTQYF. The CDR3 nucleotides read TGTGCCAGCAGGTCAGGGTTTACTAGCACAGATACGCAGTATTTT.

This chain joins TRBV29-1 and TRBJ2-5; D gene ambiguous. Trimming took 8 bases from V and 2 from J, leaving 12 bases between them. Germline loops: CDR1 SQVTM, CDR2 ANQGSEA. This CDR3 contains 12 residues. The CDR3 nucleotides read TGCAGCCCACTGAGGTCTCAAGAGACCCAGTACTTC. Its protein is CSPLRSQETQYF.

The chain uses TRBV18 and TRBJ2-3; D possibly corresponds to TRBD1 (6 bases). V lost 3 bases to trimming and J lost 2 bases, with 21 bases between them. There are 18 residues in the CDR3. Germline V gives CDR1 KGHSH, CDR2 LQKENI. CDR3 residues: CASSPPDRTDRITDTQYF. In DNA, the CDR3 is TGTGCCAGCTCACCCCCTGATCGGACTGACAGGATCACAGATACGCAGTATTTT.